The 21 T cell receptor beta chains in this list originate from one sample, sequenced in a study of OX40 agonist ivuxolimab in advanced cancers. Generated by immunoSEQ multiplex PCR, the TCRdb table keeps only in-frame clones and is missing some. Of more than 70,000 clones in the sample, roughly 78% were seen once. Material: CD4+ or CD8+ T cells sorted from blood, obtained in a trial of the OX40 agonist ivuxolimab. The receptors originated from an adult with an advanced solid tumor such as melanoma, head and neck, liver or kidney cancer.

J is TRBJ2-3 and V is TRBV29-1; TRBD1 or TRBD2 may be the D gene (6 bases each). V was shortened by 6 bases and J by 1 base, with 14 bases between the two germline ends. The CDR3 runs to 14 residues. Germline V lookup: CDR1 SQVTM, CDR2 ANQGSEA. The CDR3 DNA follows: TGCAGCGTGTCAGGAAGGGGGGGCACAGATACGCAGTATTTT. Its translation is CSVSGRGGTDTQYF.

The rearrangement uses TRBV28 and TRBJ2-7, with a weak D call TRBD2 (5 bases). Per the germline V gene, CDR1 is MDHEN and CDR2 is SYDVKM. This CDR3 is built from 15 residues. Trimming stripped 1 base from V and 3 bases from J, with 13 bases between. Here the CDR3 DNA reads TGTGCCAGCAGTTTATCGGCTAGCACCGTCTACGAGCAGTACTTC. This gives the protein CASSLSASTVYEQYF. Based on the CDR3 plus reference TRBV28 and TRBJ2-7, the full variable domain is DVKVTQSSRYLVKRTGEKVFLECVQDMDHENMFWYRQDPGLGLRLIYFSYDVKMKEKGDIPEGYSVSREKKERFSLILESASTNQTSMYLCASSLSASTVYEQYFGPGTRLTVT.

This sequence joins TRBV6-1 and TRBJ2-1; the D gene is possibly TRBD1 (6 bases). The CDR3 is made up of 14 amino acids. Trimming cost V 7 bases and J 2 bases, with 12 bases left between them. Germline-derived CDR1 and CDR2 are MNHNS and SASEGT. The DNA of the CDR3 is TGTGCCAGCATTTCGGGACACACCTACAATGAGCAGTTCTTC. Its translation is CASISGHTYNEQFF.

The chain recombines TRBV28 with TRBJ2-7; TRBD1 might be the D (6 bases). Per the germline V gene, CDR1 is MDHEN and CDR2 is SYDVKM. Between the trimmed V and J ends, which lost 5 bases and 3 bases, there was a span of 11 bases. This CDR3 has 13 amino acids. CDR3 sequence: CASSRNRDYEQYF. The CDR3 region has the DNA TGTGCCAGCAGTCGTAACAGGGACTACGAGCAGTACTTC.

This chain uses TRBV5-1 with TRBJ2-5, with D possibly TRBD1 on 7 matching bases. CDR3 length: 15 residues. Germline-derived CDR1 and CDR2 are SGHRS and YFSETQ. With 0 bases removed from V and 4 bases from J, the gap between germline ends came to 13 bases. The CDR3: CASSLAAGGRETQYF. The CDR3, as DNA: TGCGCCAGCAGCTTGGCCGCAGGGGGGCGAGAGACCCAGTACTTC. Looking up the rest from reference TRBV5-1 and TRBJ2-5 gives the full variable domain: KAGVTQTPRYLIKTRGQQVTLSCSPISGHRSVSWYQQTPGQGLQFLFEYFSETQRNKGNFPGRFSGRQFSNSRSEMNVSTLELGDSALYLCASSLAAGGRETQYFGPGTRLLVL.

The chain is built from TRBV6-1 and TRBJ1-4; 7 bases line up with TRBD1. The V segment lost 4 bases and the J segment 5 bases; nucleotides outside the gene matches: 7. CDR1 and CDR2 from the germline V gene are MNHNS and SASEGT. CDR3 length equals 15 residues. The DNA of the CDR3 is TGTGCCAGCAGTGGTAGGGACAGCTACAATGAAAAACTGTTTTTT. It translates to CASSGRDSYNEKLFF.

This clone has more than one count but fewer than ten. The chain couples TRBV11-3 to TRBJ2-1; tentative D call: TRBD2 (6 bases). CDR1 is SGHNT and CDR2 is YENEEA in the germline V gene. The CDR3 is 13 amino acids. Trimming removed 0 bases from V and 9 bases from J, with 9 bases in between. For the CDR3, the DNA is TGTGCCAGCAGCTTAGAGACTAGAAGTGAGCAGTTCTTC. Residues: CASSLETRSEQFF.

This clone was counted between two and nine times. This chain joins TRBV2 and TRBJ1-5; D unresolved. The V gene lost 4 bases and the J gene lost 7 bases, with 14 bases spanning the gap. In germline, CDR1 is SNHLY, CDR2 FYNNEI. The CDR3 runs to 14 residues. The CDR3 spells CASSAANRGQPQHF. In nucleotides, the CDR3 is TGTGCCAGCAGTGCCGCTAACAGAGGGCAGCCCCAGCATTTT.

This clone has a single count. This chain joins TRBV5-4 and TRBJ2-2; D gene unclear. This CDR3 region has 14 residues. From germline, CDR1 is SGHNT and CDR2 YYREEE (reference sequence). V was trimmed by 0 bases and J by 4 bases, leaving 7 bases between them. The CDR3 DNA sequence: TGTGCCAGCAGCTTGGGCGGAATCACCGGGGAGCTGTTTTTT. Encoded protein: CASSLGGITGELFF.

The V gene is TRBV18, the J gene TRBJ1-1, with no clear D. Looked up from germline, CDR1 is KGHSH and CDR2 is LQKENI. The CDR3 extends over 15 amino acids. V dropped 1 base and J dropped 4 bases, with 13 bases sitting between them. The CDR3 loop is CASSPRRPGSTEAFF. As DNA, the CDR3 is TGTGCCAGCTCACCACGGCGTCCCGGGAGCACTGAAGCTTTCTTT.

The chain has TRBV5-1 and TRBJ2-7, with TRBD2 matching 7 bases. V trimming: 4 bases; J trimming: 9 bases; junction bases outside the gene matches: 13. The CDR3 contains 14 residues. Germline CDR1 and CDR2: SGHRS and YFSETQ. CDR3 nucleotides: TGCGCCAGCAGCCTCCAAGCGGGGCAGTCCGGGCAGTACTTC. It codes for CASSLQAGQSGQYF. The full variable domain, in which reference TRBV5-1 and TRBJ2-7 provide the parts outside the CDR3, is KAGVTQTPRYLIKTRGQQVTLSCSPISGHRSVSWYQQTPGQGLQFLFEYFSETQRNKGNFPGRFSGRQFSNSRSEMNVSTLELGDSALYLCASSLQAGQSGQYFGPGTRLTVT.

This clone was seen a handful of times. The J gene is TRBJ1-6, the V gene TRBV11-2; 9 nucleotides agree with TRBD1. CDR1 is SGHAT, CDR2 FQNNGV, per germline. The V gene end was trimmed by 0 bases and the J gene end by 4 bases; junction bases not matched to a gene: 1. This CDR3 comprises 16 residues. The CDR3 spells CASSLETGGYNSPLHF. In DNA, the CDR3 is TGTGCCAGCAGCTTAGAGACAGGGGGGTATAATTCACCCCTCCACTTT. Combining the CDR3 with reference TRBV11-2 and TRBJ1-6 gives the whole variable domain EAGVAQSPRYKIIEKRQSVAFWCNPISGHATLYWYQQILGQGPKLLIQFQNNGVVDDSQLPKDRFSAERLKGVDSTLKIQPAKLEDSAVYLCASSLETGGYNSPLHFGNGTRLTVT.

This chain uses TRBV5-1 with TRBJ2-3; D unresolved. CDR3 length equals 15 residues. Germline V gene data show CDR1 as SGHRS and CDR2 as YFSETQ. Trimming stripped 1 base from V and 0 bases from J, with 9 bases between. CDR3 coding DNA: TGCGCCAGCAGCTTGACTGGGAATAGCACAGATACGCAGTATTTT. This gives the protein CASSLTGNSTDTQYF.

This sequence joins TRBV28 and TRBJ2-1; 12 positions agree with TRBD2. V lost 7 bases and J lost 7; bases outside the gene matches: 14. The CDR3 is 17 residues long. CDR1 MDHEN and CDR2 SYDVKM come from the germline V gene. Here the CDR3 DNA reads TGTGCCAGCAAGGGGCTAGCGGGGGGGCCGTATGAGAATGAGCAGTTCTTC. The encoded protein is CASKGLAGGPYENEQFF.

This clone has just one count. The chain recombines TRBV21-1 with TRBJ2-6. TRBV21-1 is noted as a pseudogene. The CDR3 length is 18 residues. CDR3 bases: TGTGCCAGCAGCCTCCCGGGACCCACTGGCCCTGGGGCCAACGTCCTGACTTTC. Amino acids: CASSLPGPTGPGANVLTF.

As regards this clone: Compared with germline, one end of the junction differs, possibly owing to a read error. The V call is TRBV7-7, the J call TRBJ2-1, with TRBD2 matching over 7 bases. Looked up from germline, CDR1 is SSHAT and CDR2 is FNYEAQ (reference sequence). This CDR3 has 14 amino acids. CDR3 in DNA: TGTGCTAGCAGCTTAGATACGGGAGGCAATGAGCAGTTCTTC. It encodes CASSLDTGGNEQFF. Full variable domain (remainder filled in from reference TRBV7-7 and TRBJ2-1): GAGVSQSPRYKVTKRGQDVTLRCDPISSHATLYWYQQALGQGPEFLTYFNYEAQPDKSGLPSDRFSAERPEGSISTLTIQRTEQRDSAMYRCASSLDTGGNEQFFGPGTRLTVL.

The gene calls are TRBV7-2 and TRBJ1-6; 7 bases fit TRBD1. The V gene's germline CDR1 is SGHTA and CDR2 FQGNSA. After removal of 6 bases from V and 7 bases from J, the junction contained 9 bases not matched to a gene. This CDR3 is built from 15 residues. The CDR3 reads CASRTTGVGNSPLHF. The DNA for the CDR3 is TGTGCCAGCAGAACTACAGGGGTCGGGAATTCACCCCTCCACTTT.

The chain employs TRBV4-1 and TRBJ1-4; TRBD1 might be the D (5 bases). This CDR3 comprises 15 residues. V lost 1 base and J lost 8, with 14 bases in between. CDR1 and CDR2 (germline): MGHRA, YSYEKL. In DNA, the CDR3 is TGCGCCAGCAGCCAAGGTCCGACGCGGGACGAAAAACTGTTTTTT. Its protein product is CASSQGPTRDEKLFF.

About this clone itself: The sample contains more than one DNA sequence encoding this CDR3. The rearrangement joins TRBV5-1 to TRBJ2-7; D ambiguous. Germline assignment: CDR1 SGHRS and CDR2 YFSETQ. The CDR3 runs 13 residues. Between the trimmed V and J ends, which lost 0 bases and 1 base, there was a span of 5 bases. This chain's CDR3 is CASSLDRSYEQYF. CDR3 coding DNA: TGCGCCAGCAGCTTGGATCGGTCCTACGAGCAGTACTTC.

This clone turned up a few times. The V gene is TRBV5-1, the J gene TRBJ1-5; D is unclear. Looked up from germline, CDR1 is SGHRS and CDR2 is YFSETQ. The CDR3 spans 13 residues. V lost 0 bases and J 5 bases, leaving 6 bases between the germline ends. The CDR3 bases are TGCGCCAGCAGCTTGGGAGGAGATCAGCCCCAGCATTTT. Its protein is CASSLGGDQPQHF.

The V call is TRBV7-9, the J call TRBJ1-2; D unresolved. Trimming took off 0 bases at V and 8 bases at J, with 13 bases between the two ends. Germline CDR1 SEHNR, CDR2 FQNEAQ (reference sequence). The CDR3 runs to 14 residues. DNA for the CDR3: TGTGCCAGCAGCTTAGCGCGTGGGGAAGGAGGCTACACCTTC. Protein product: CASSLARGEGGYTF.